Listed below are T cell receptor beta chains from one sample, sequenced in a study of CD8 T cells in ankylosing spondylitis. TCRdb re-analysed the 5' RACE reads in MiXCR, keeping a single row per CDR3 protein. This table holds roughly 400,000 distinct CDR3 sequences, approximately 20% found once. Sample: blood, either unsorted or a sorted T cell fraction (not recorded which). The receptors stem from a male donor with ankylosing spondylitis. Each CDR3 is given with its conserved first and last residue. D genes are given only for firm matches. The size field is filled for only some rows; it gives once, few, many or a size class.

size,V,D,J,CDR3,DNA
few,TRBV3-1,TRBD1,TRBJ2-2,CASSQVYRDRRFPGELFF,TGTGCCAGCAGCCAAGTATACCGGGACAGACGCTTCCCCGGGGAGCTGTTTTTT
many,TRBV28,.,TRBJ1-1,CASRTTPYRATAEAFF,TGTGCCAGCAGGACGACACCCTACAGGGCGACGGCTGAAGCTTTCTTT
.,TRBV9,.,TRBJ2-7,CASSVDVRVGEQYF,TGTGCCAGCAGCGTAGACGTCAGGGTTGGCGAGCAGTACTTC
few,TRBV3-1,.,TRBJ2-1,CASSQDSGPHNEQFF,TGTGCCAGCAGCCAAGATTCGGGTCCCCACAATGAGCAGTTCTTC
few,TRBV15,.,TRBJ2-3,CATSRDLGREQYF,TGTGCCACCAGCAGAGATTTGGGCAGGGAACAGTATTTT
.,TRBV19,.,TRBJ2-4,CASSIVLGNKNIQYF,TGTGCCAGTAGTATAGTGCTAGGAAACAAAAACATTCAGTACTTC
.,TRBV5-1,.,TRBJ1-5,CASSLSWGGNQPQHF,TGCGCCAGCAGCTTGAGTTGGGGAGGCAATCAGCCCCAGCATTTT
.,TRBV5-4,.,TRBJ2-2,CASSPSGRGNTGELFF,TGTGCCAGCAGCCCAAGTGGGCGTGGCAACACCGGGGAGCTGTTTTTT
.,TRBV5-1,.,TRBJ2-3,CASSEADVVTDTQYF,TGCGCCAGCAGCGAGGCGGACGTGGTCACAGATACGCAGTATTTT
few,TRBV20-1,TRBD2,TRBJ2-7,CSAEGTRASYEQYF,TGCAGTGCCGAAGGGACTAGGGCCTCCTACGAGCAGTACTTC
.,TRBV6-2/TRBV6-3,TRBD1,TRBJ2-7,CASSTRDRVSYEQYF,TGTGCCAGCAGTACCCGGGACAGAGTCTCCTACGAGCAGTACTTC
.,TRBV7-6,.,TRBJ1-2,CASSLDIHYGYTF,TGTGCCAGCAGCTTAGACATCCACTATGGCTACACCTTC
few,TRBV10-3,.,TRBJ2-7,CAISTFSGTQRSDEQYF,TGTGCCATCAGTACATTCTCCGGGACACAACGTTCCGACGAGCAGTACTTC
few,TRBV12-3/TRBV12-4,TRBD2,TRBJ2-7,CASSLLTSGFYEQYF,TGTGCCAGCAGTTTGTTGACTAGCGGTTTCTACGAGCAGTACTTC
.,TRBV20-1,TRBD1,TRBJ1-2,CSATRQGSGYTF,TGCAGTGCTACCAGACAGGGATCGGGCTACACCTTC
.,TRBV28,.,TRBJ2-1,CASSFINTPGDEQFF,TGTGCCAGCAGTTTCATAAACACGCCGGGCGATGAGCAGTTCTTC
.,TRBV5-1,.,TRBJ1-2,CASSLAVATNYGYTF,TGCGCCAGCAGCTTGGCCGTTGCAACCAACTATGGCTACACCTTC
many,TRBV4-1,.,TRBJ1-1,CASSQEGDSGSGTEAFF,TGCGCCAGCAGCCAGGAGGGGGATTCAGGGTCTGGCACTGAAGCTTTCTTT
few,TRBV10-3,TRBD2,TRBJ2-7,CAISPGRAYEQYF,TGTGCCATCAGCCCGGGGAGGGCCTACGAGCAGTACTTC
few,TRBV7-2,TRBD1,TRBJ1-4,CASSENYRGTNEKLFF,TGTGCCAGCAGCGAAAACTACAGGGGAACTAATGAAAAACTGTTTTTT
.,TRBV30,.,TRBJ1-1,CAWAAGFTAAFF,TGTGCCTGGGCAGCGGGGTTCACGGCCGCTTTCTTT
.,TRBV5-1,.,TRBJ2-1,CASSLINPALNEQFF,TGCGCCAGCAGCTTGATCAACCCAGCTCTCAATGAGCAGTTCTTC
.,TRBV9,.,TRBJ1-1,CASSVVVSGTEAFF,TGTGCCAGCAGCGTAGTCGTATCCGGGACTGAAGCTTTCTTT
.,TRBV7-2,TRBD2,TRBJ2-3,CASSLVVTSGDTQYF,TGTGCCAGCAGCTTAGTGGTGACTAGCGGAGATACGCAGTATTTT
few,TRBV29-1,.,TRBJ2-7,CSVWVRGAGRDEQYF,TGCAGCGTTTGGGTTCGTGGGGCAGGGCGGGACGAGCAGTACTTC
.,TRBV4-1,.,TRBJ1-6,CASSQDSGVYFSSSYNSPLHF,TGCGCCAGCAGCCAAGACTCTGGGGTCTACTTTTCAAGCTCCTATAATTCACCCCTCCACTTT
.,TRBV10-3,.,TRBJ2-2,CAITTANTGELFF,TGTGCCATCACAACGGCGAACACCGGGGAGCTGTTTTTT
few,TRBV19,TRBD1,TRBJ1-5,CASSPGTGGYQPQHF,TGTGCCAGTAGTCCCGGGACAGGGGGCTATCAGCCCCAGCATTTT
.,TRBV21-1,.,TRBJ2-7,CASSTPETLAGVSLPEQYF,TGTGCCAGCAGCACCCCGGAGACACTAGCGGGAGTATCCCTCCCCGAGCAGTACTTC
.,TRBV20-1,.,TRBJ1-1,CRRGRSLNTEAFF,TGCAGGAGGGGTAGGTCCTTGAACACTGAAGCTTTCTTT
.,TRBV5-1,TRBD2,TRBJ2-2,CASSHQTSGSAGELFF,TGCGCCAGCAGCCACCAGACTAGCGGGAGTGCCGGGGAGCTGTTTTTT
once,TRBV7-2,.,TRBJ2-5,CASSLGGLTPQYF,TGTGCCAGCAGCTTAGGAGGGTTGACGCCCCAGTACTTC
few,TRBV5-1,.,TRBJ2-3,CASSLEGASTDTQYF,TGCGCCAGCAGCTTGGAAGGTGCTAGCACAGATACGCAGTATTTT
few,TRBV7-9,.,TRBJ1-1,CASNIQGVGTEAFF,TGTGCCAGCAACATACAGGGTGTTGGCACTGAAGCTTTCTTT
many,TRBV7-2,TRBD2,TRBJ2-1,CASSFAGLAGEGDEQFF,TGTGCCAGCAGCTTTGCGGGACTAGCGGGAGAAGGCGATGAGCAGTTCTTC
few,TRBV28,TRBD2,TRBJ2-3,CASGSGSGATRDTQYF,TGTGCCAGCGGTTCAGGTAGCGGGGCTACAAGAGATACGCAGTATTTT
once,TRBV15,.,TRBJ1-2,CATSRGRGYYGYTF,TGTGCCACCAGCAGAGGCCGGGGTTACTATGGCTACACCTTC
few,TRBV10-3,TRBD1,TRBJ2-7,CAISLTGSSHEQYF,TGTGCCATCAGTCTGACAGGGAGCTCCCACGAGCAGTACTTC
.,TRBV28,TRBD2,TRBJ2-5,CASSVAGSQETQYF,TGTGCCAGCAGTGTAGCGGGCAGCCAAGAGACCCAGTACTTC
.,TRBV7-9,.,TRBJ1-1,CASSPGAGSTEAFF,TGTGCCAGCAGCCCCGGGGCCGGGAGCACTGAAGCTTTCTTT
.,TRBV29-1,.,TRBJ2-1,CSSGWEWYNEQFF,TGCAGCTCTGGGTGGGAGTGGTACAATGAGCAGTTCTTC
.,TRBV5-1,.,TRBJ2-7,CASRAVSTYEQYF,TGCGCCAGCAGAGCCGTATCGACCTACGAGCAGTACTTC
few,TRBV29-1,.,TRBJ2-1,CSADRQGAEQFF,TGCAGCGCCGACCGTCAGGGAGCTGAGCAGTTCTTC
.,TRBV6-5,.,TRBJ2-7,CASSYRRNYEQYF,TGTGCCAGCAGTTACCGTCGCAACTACGAGCAGTACTTC
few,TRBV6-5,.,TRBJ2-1,CASSYSGGSVSGRDNEQFF,TGTGCCAGCAGTTACTCGGGGGGCAGCGTCTCCGGGCGGGACAATGAGCAGTTCTTC
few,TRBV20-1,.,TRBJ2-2,CSARVSEDTNTGELFF,TGCAGTGCTAGGGTGTCGGAGGACACGAACACCGGGGAGCTGTTTTTT
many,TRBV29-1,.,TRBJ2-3,CSVGPQGGLSTDTQYF,TGCAGCGTTGGACCGCAGGGGGGGCTTAGCACAGATACGCAGTATTTT
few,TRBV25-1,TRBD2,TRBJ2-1,CASSLSGSRNEQFF,TGTGCCAGCAGTCTTAGCGGGAGCCGGAATGAGCAGTTCTTC
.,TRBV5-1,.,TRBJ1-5,CASSPGGPNQPQHF,TGCGCCAGCAGCCCCGGGGGCCCAAATCAGCCCCAGCATTTT
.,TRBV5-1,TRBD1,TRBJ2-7,CASRSGTGGTYEQYF,TGCGCCAGCAGATCTGGGACAGGGGGCACCTACGAGCAGTACTTC
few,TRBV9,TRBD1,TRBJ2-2,CASRARDRGSGELFF,TGTGCCAGCAGAGCCCGGGACAGGGGGTCTGGGGAGCTGTTTTTT
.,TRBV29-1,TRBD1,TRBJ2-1,CSVAGTGLGEQFF,TGCAGCGTTGCGGGGACAGGTTTGGGTGAGCAGTTCTTC
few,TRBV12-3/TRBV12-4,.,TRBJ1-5,CASTPRGGKNQPQHF,TGTGCCAGCACCCCCAGGGGTGGGAAAAATCAGCCCCAGCATTTT
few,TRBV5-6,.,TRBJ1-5,CASSLGLRQPQHF,TGTGCCAGCAGCCTGGGGTTACGACAGCCCCAGCATTTT
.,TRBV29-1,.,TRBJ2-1,CSVRGGRGINEQFF,TGCAGCGTTCGAGGAGGGCGAGGAATCAATGAGCAGTTCTTC
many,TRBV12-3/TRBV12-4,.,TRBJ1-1,CASTYRVGNTEAFF,TGTGCCAGCACCTACAGGGTGGGGAACACTGAAGCTTTCTTT
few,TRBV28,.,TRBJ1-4,CASRYSTTNEKLFF,TGTGCCAGCAGATACAGTACAACTAATGAAAAACTGTTTTTT
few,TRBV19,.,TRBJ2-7,CASSIVGTYEQYF,TGTGCCAGTAGTATAGTGGGTACCTACGAGCAGTACTTC
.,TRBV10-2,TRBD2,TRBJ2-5,CASSRPSGAVGEETQYF,TGCGCCAGCAGTCGTCCTAGCGGGGCGGTGGGTGAAGAGACCCAGTACTTC
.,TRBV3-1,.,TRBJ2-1,CASSQGGFAVLSSYNEQFF,TGTGCCAGCAGCCAAGGGGGGTTCGCAGTACTTAGCTCCTACAATGAGCAGTTCTTC